Given below is one T cell receptor beta chain in context. The sorted-subset replicate PCRs were given about 200 ng DNA, which is roughly 30,000 T cell genomes. Method: immunoSEQ multiplex PCR; TCRdb's copy keeps in-frame clones and lacks some. The sample holds under 550,000 clones, less than 96% seen once. The sample belongs to a study of shared clonotypes between healthy human individuals. The CDR3 spans 16 residues. Germline values: CDR1 LNHNV, CDR2 YYDKDF (reference sequence). With 2 bases removed from V and 4 bases from J, the gap between germline ends came to 16 bases. Sequenced input: naive CD4+ T cells sorted from blood. Subset reported: CD45RA+ positively selected. The V call is TRBV15, the J call TRBJ2-3; D perhaps matches TRBD2 (5 bases). The clonotype originates from a woman in her twenties or thirties in good health. The CDR3 spells CATSRRQDRDSDTQYF. The CDR3 bases are TGTGCCACCAGCAGAAGGCAAGACCGGGATTCAGATACGCAGTATTTT.